The rows below give T cell receptor beta chains drawn from one sample of a study of T cells after yellow fever vaccination. TCRdb independently ran MiXCR on the 5' RACE reads; one entry per CDR3 protein. The data hold 280,000 or so distinct CDR3 sequences, with around 10% observed a single time. This material consisted of CD4+ T cells sorted from PBMCs, taken 5 days after the yellow fever booster vaccination. The origin of the receptors is a man aged 18 to 30 who received the YFV17D yellow fever vaccine. The CDR3 runs from the conserved cysteine through the conserved F or W. D genes are given only for firm matches. Rows give clone size only sometimes, using once, few, many, or a class for an expanded clone.

TGCAGTGCTAGGGTCAGGGGGAACACTGAAGCTTTCTTT	CSARVRGNTEAFF	TRBJ1-1	TRBV20-1	-	-
TGCAGTGCCTCACAAGAGACAAGTCGAGGAAAACTGTTTTTT	CSASQETSRGKLFF	TRBJ1-4	TRBV20-1	-	-
TGTGCCAGCAGCTTGGCCCGGGCTGGTGGTGGCACAGATACGCAGTATTTT	CASSLARAGGGTDTQYF	TRBJ2-3	TRBV5-5	-	many
TGCGCCAGCAGCCAAGAATATAGCCTGGCCAAAAACATTCAGTACTTC	CASSQEYSLAKNIQYF	TRBJ2-4	TRBV4-3	-	many
TGTGCCAGCAGCTCTTTAGCGGGGGGGTCATCAGATACGCAGTATTTT	CASSSLAGGSSDTQYF	TRBJ2-3	TRBV7-3	TRBD2	-
TGTGCCAGCAGGGACAGGGGACGAAAGACCCAGTACTTC	CASRDRGRKTQYF	TRBJ2-5	TRBV6-5	TRBD1	few
TGTGCCAGCCTCAAGGGGGTACTTTTCCGCACCGGGGAGCTGTTTTTT	CASLKGVLFRTGELFF	TRBJ2-2	TRBV6-2/TRBV6-3	-	few
TGTGCCAGCAGCGCTTATGTGATCTCCTACAATGAGCAGTTCTTC	CASSAYVISYNEQFF	TRBJ2-1	TRBV6-2/TRBV6-3	-	-
TGTGCCATCAGTGGAGAATCTGGAAACACCATATATTTT	CAISGESGNTIYF	TRBJ1-3	TRBV10-3	-	few
TGTGCCAGCAGCTTGCGGCTTGGCGCCCTCAGCACAGATACGCAGTATTTT	CASSLRLGALSTDTQYF	TRBJ2-3	TRBV5-5	-	many
TGTGCCAGCAGTTTAGACTGGAATTCACCCCTCCACTTT	CASSLDWNSPLHF	TRBJ1-6	TRBV12-3/TRBV12-4	-	few
TGTGCCAGCAGCGTGGGGCGGTCCGGAACCCAGTACTTC	CASSVGRSGTQYF	TRBJ2-5	TRBV7-2	-	many
TGCAGTGCCCAGGCCACTAGCGGGGGGAGGGAGACCCAGTACTTC	CSAQATSGGRETQYF	TRBJ2-5	TRBV20-1	TRBD2	-
TGTGCCAGCAGCCCATTCACCAGGGGGACGAACACTGAAGCTTTCTTT	CASSPFTRGTNTEAFF	TRBJ1-1	TRBV7-2	TRBD1	-
TGTGCCAGTAGTGTACTAGCGGGGGCGGGGGAGACCCAGTACTTC	CASSVLAGAGETQYF	TRBJ2-5	TRBV19	TRBD2	-
TGTGCCAGCAGTTCTCGACAAGTGGGAGAGACCCAGTACTTC	CASSSRQVGETQYF	TRBJ2-5	TRBV25-1	-	few
TGTGCCAGCAGTTCCCTCGGGACAGCCAACACTGAAGCTTTCTTT	CASSSLGTANTEAFF	TRBJ1-1	TRBV12-3/TRBV12-4	TRBD1	few
TGCAGTGCGCCGACAGGGACAGATGGCTACACCTTC	CSAPTGTDGYTF	TRBJ1-2	TRBV20-1	TRBD1	-
TGCAGCGTTGGCGGGGGGGCCACAGATACGCAGTATTTT	CSVGGGATDTQYF	TRBJ2-3	TRBV29-1	TRBD2	few
TGTGCCAGCAGCTTGGTCCAGTGGGTCGGCACTGAAGCTTTCTTT	CASSLVQWVGTEAFF	TRBJ1-1	TRBV5-6	-	-
TGCAGTGCTAGGGTCGGGACGGCAGGGGCAGATACGCAGTATTTT	CSARVGTAGADTQYF	TRBJ2-3	TRBV20-1	-	-
TGCAGTGCTATGGGATACACTGAAGCTTTCTTT	CSAMGYTEAFF	TRBJ1-1	TRBV20-1	-	few
TGCGCCAGCAGTGACCCCTTTAGATATACGCAGTATTTT	CASSDPFRYTQYF	TRBJ2-3	TRBV10-2	-	few
TGTGCCAGCAGCTTAGCACAGGGGAACGAGCAGTACTTC	CASSLAQGNEQYF	TRBJ2-7	TRBV7-9	TRBD1	-
TGCGCCAGCATGGGACTAGCGGAAACCGGGGAGCTGTTTTTT	CASMGLAETGELFF	TRBJ2-2	TRBV5-1	TRBD2	-
TGCGCCAGCAGAATGGGGGCTGGGGTGACCAATGAGCAGTTCTTC	CASRMGAGVTNEQFF	TRBJ2-1	TRBV5-1	-	few
TGTGCCAGCAGTGAAGGTATAACCACAGATACGCAGTATTTT	CASSEGITTDTQYF	TRBJ2-3	TRBV6-1	-	-
TGTGCCAGCAGCGTAGTGGGACAGGGGTTCGATGAGCAGTTCTTC	CASSVVGQGFDEQFF	TRBJ2-1	TRBV9	TRBD1	-
TGTGCCAGCACCCCGACAGAGTTCTCCAACTATGGCTACACCTTC	CASTPTEFSNYGYTF	TRBJ1-2	TRBV6-1	-	many
TGTGCCAGCAGTCCCCGACAAAGAACAGATACGCAGTATTTT	CASSPRQRTDTQYF	TRBJ2-3	TRBV27	-	few
TGCAGTGCTTTGGCAGGGGACGAGCAGTACTTC	CSALAGDEQYF	TRBJ2-7	TRBV20-1	-	-
TGTGCCAGCAGCGGAGGGGGAGCGGGGGCGGCCTACGAGCAGTACTTC	CASSGGGAGAAYEQYF	TRBJ2-7	TRBV7-9	TRBD2	many
TGTGCCAGCAGCTTAGGACAGGGTACGGGTGAGCAGTTCTTC	CASSLGQGTGEQFF	TRBJ2-1	TRBV7-9	TRBD1	-
TGTGCCAGCAGCCAAGATGTTAGGGTCCACGGCTACACCTTC	CASSQDVRVHGYTF	TRBJ1-2	TRBV3-1	-	-
TGTGCCAGCACTAGGACTAGCGGGGGGGCAACGAACAATGAGCAGTTCTTC	CASTRTSGGATNNEQFF	TRBJ2-1	TRBV7-2	TRBD2	-
TGTGCCAGCAGCCCCCGACAGGGTAGGAATGAGCAGTTCTTC	CASSPRQGRNEQFF	TRBJ2-1	TRBV9	TRBD1	few
TGTGCCAGCAGTGAAGCTGGCCCCGAAACCGCGAACACCGGGGAGCTGTTTTTT	CASSEAGPETANTGELFF	TRBJ2-2	TRBV6-1	-	-
TGTGCCAGCAGCCCTAGGACAGGGGGCGATTCCTCCTATAATTCACCCCTCCACTTT	CASSPRTGGDSSYNSPLHF	TRBJ1-6	TRBV11-2	TRBD1	few
TGTGCCAGCTCACCACCGTCGGCAGGGCGGGTGAATGAGCAGTTCTTC	CASSPPSAGRVNEQFF	TRBJ2-1	TRBV18	-	few
TGTGCCAGCACCCCCGACTACTCTGGAAACACCATATATTTT	CASTPDYSGNTIYF	TRBJ1-3	TRBV7-9	-	many
TGTGCCAGCAGTTTAGGACCTCACGTACATAGTAATGAAAAACTGTTTTTT	CASSLGPHVHSNEKLFF	TRBJ1-4	TRBV12-3/TRBV12-4	-	few
TGTGCCAGCAGCCCAGCGGGGGGGCCCCAAGATACGCAGTATTTT	CASSPAGGPQDTQYF	TRBJ2-3	TRBV7-2	TRBD2	-
TGTGCCAGCTCACCAGTCGGGGGTCAGACTCCCACAGATACGCAGTATTTT	CASSPVGGQTPTDTQYF	TRBJ2-3	TRBV18	-	-
TGCAGCGTTGGGAACACAAATCAGCCCCAGCATTTT	CSVGNTNQPQHF	TRBJ1-5	TRBV29-1	-	-
TGCGCCAGCAGCTTGGACAGCTCCTACAATGAGCAGTTCTTC	CASSLDSSYNEQFF	TRBJ2-1	TRBV5-1	-	many
TGCGCCAGCAGCTTGGACTCTAGCGGCACAGATACGCAGTATTTT	CASSLDSSGTDTQYF	TRBJ2-3	TRBV5-1	-	few